The clone carrying this T cell receptor beta chain was counted a few times. Its target is not known. Conversion of TCR transcripts into cDNA relied on 5'RACE template switching, which added a universal primer site and UMIs. TCRdb processed the 5' RACE reads anew with MiXCR; each CDR3 protein has one entry. Among some 560,000 distinct CDR3 sequences listed, less than 20% were seen once. The entry originates in a study of T cells after yellow fever vaccination. Findings of the study overall: The secondary T-cell response peaked on day 5, not day 15, but was weaker.

Germline lookup yields CDR1 SEHNR and CDR2 FQNEAQ (reference sequence). The CDR3 spans 14 residues. The junction had 4 bases not matched to a gene; V was cut back by 3 bases and J by 5 bases. This specimen consisted of PBMCs, obtained 15 days after the yellow fever booster vaccination. This clonotype was obtained from a man aged 25-40 years who received the YFV17D yellow fever vaccine. J is TRBJ2-5 and V is TRBV7-9; 9 bases map to TRBD1. CDR3 loop: CASSFTGGLETQYF. The DNA for the CDR3 is TGTGCCAGCAGCTTTACAGGGGGCTTGGAGACCCAGTACTTC.